This TCR beta chain was obtained from a study of blood T cell repertoires in COVID-19 (dated by TCRdb to about 2020). Describing the broader study: Collaborator samples came from the United States, Italy and Spain and covered acute and convalescent phases of COVID-19. The samples were drawn from the first 160 participants of the ongoing ImmuneRACE study and from 950 to 1,500 subjects provided by 6 global collaborators. Subjects who had been exposed to COVID-19, were actively infected with it, or had recovered from it provided the deeply sampled blood TCRbeta repertoires that made up the dataset. The prospective study material was composed of cDNA or gDNA derived from T cells, B-cell-depleted T cells, or PBMCs. A freely available public database, intended as a resource for researchers studying the immune response to SARS-CoV-2, is where the repertoires were released. Where available, HLA class I and class II types were taken from metadata supplied by the sample provider and were not determined by assay-based typing. A de-identified subject ID, COVID-19 status, age in years and sex were almost always included in the sample metadata. The study at large found these results: Clinical and demographic metadata were provided uncurated, with the amount varying by source and participant.

The immunoSEQ Assay, a bias-controlled multiplex PCR, was used to amplify TCRbeta CDR3 regions from genomic DNA. Per the authors' processing: The number of nucleated cells in each sample was estimated from the amplification of reference gene primers within the assay. To quantify the absolute abundance of each unique TCRbeta CDR3 rearrangement, sequence reads were collapsed and filtered. For each sample, productive Simpson clonality was calculated by taking the square root of Simpson's diversity index across productive rearrangements. The table was pulled from immuneACCESS by TCRdb, which kept in-frame rearrangements only. Such tables lose some clones; where checked, under half of the loss comes from unresolved V genes, and the rest has no known cause. V, J and clone size derive from that table, while D and trimming were established from the DNA sequence. The sample yields some 35,000 clones; around nine tenths were counted once. Jointly, the top ten make up around 36% of the sample.

From the cysteine through the phenylalanine, the CDR3 covers 14 amino acids. Here the CDR3 DNA is all that survives: 42 bases in frame from base 1. Trimming removed 0 bases from V and 3 bases from J, leaving 6 bases between the germline ends. CDR1 MNHEY and CDR2 SVGAGI were looked up in the germline V gene. Each collaborating institution followed its own protocols to collect whole blood in K2EDTA tubes. For TCRbeta analysis, collaborator samples were shipped as frozen whole blood, as isolated PBMCs, or as DNA extracted from either sample type. This clone has only one observation. Its antigen remains unidentified. No clone much larger than this one lies a single base away; base qualities are absent.

This sequence was found in a man aged 65-85 years with active COVID-19. The rearranged segments are TRBV6-5 and TRBJ2-4; the best D guess is TRBD1, with 6 bases matching. The sample was peripheral blood. The CDR3 is CASSYSRGKNIQYF. The DNA is TGTGCCAGCAGTTACTCCAGGGGCAAAAACATTCAGTACTTC.